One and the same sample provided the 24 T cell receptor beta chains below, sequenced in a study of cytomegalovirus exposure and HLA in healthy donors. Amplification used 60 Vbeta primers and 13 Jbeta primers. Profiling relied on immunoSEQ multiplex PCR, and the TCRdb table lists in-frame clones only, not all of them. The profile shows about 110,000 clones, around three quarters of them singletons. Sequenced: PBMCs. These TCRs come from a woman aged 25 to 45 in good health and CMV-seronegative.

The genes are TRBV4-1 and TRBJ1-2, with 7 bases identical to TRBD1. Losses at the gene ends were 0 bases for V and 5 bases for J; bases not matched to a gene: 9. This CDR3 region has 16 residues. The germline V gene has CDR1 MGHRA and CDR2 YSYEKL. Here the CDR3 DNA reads TGCGCCAGCAGCCAAGATCTGACAGGGATAACATATGGCTACACCTTC. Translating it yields CASSQDLTGITYGYTF.

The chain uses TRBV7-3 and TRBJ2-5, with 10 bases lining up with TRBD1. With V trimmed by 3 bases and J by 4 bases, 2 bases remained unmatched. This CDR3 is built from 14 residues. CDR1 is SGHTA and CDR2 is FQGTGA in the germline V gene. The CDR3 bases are TGTGCCAGCAGCTTCCGGACAGGGGGAGAGACCCAGTACTTC. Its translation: CASSFRTGGETQYF.

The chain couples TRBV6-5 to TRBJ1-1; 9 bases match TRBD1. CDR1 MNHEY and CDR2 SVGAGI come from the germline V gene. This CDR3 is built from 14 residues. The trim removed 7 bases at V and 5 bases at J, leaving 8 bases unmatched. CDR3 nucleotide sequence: TGTGCCAGCACCTCCTGGACAGGGGATACTGAAGCTTTCTTT. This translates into CASTSWTGDTEAFF.

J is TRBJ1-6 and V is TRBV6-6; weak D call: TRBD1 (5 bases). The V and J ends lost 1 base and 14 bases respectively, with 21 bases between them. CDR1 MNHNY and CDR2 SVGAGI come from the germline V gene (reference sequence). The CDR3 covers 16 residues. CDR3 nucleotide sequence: TGTGCCAGCAGTTACTTAGGGCAAACTCAACGGGGGTCCCTCCACTTT. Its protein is CASSYLGQTQRGSLHF.

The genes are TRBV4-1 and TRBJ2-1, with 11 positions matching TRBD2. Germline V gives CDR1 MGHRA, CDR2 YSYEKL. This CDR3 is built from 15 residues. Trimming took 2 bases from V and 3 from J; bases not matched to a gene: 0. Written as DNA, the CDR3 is TGCGCCAGCAGCCAACTAGCGGGGGGCTACAATGAGCAGTTCTTC. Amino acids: CASSQLAGGYNEQFF.

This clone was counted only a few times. The CDR3 sequence is CASSLGQLLQETQYF. CDR3 DNA sequence: TGTGCCAGCAGCTTAGGACAGCTCCTCCAAGAGACCCAGTACTTC. The V call is TRBV7-9, the J call TRBJ2-5; weak D call: TRBD1 (5 bases). The CDR3 totals 15 residues. Germline-derived CDR1 and CDR2 are SEHNR and FQNEAQ (reference sequence). V was trimmed by 1 base and J by 1 base, leaving 10 bases between them.

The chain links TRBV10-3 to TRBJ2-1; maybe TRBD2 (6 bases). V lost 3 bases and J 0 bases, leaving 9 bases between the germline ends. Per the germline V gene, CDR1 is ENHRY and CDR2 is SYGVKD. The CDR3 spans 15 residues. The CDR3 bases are TGTGCCATCAGTGACTCGGGGGACTCCTACAATGAGCAGTTCTTC. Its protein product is CAISDSGDSYNEQFF.

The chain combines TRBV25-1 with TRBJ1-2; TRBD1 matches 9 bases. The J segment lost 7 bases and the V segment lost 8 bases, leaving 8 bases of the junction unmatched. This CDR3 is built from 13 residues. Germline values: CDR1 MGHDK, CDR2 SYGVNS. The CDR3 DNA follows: TGTGCCAGCCGAGGGACAGGGATGGGTGGCTACACCTTC. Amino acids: CASRGTGMGGYTF.

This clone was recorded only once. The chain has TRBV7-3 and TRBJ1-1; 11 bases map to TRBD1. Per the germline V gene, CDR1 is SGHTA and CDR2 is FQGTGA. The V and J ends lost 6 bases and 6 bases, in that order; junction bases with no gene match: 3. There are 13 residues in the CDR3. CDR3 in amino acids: CASRGQGAAEAFF. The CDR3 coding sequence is TGTGCCAGCAGAGGACAGGGGGCGGCTGAAGCTTTCTTT.

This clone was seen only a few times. The CDR3 protein is CASSSFSGTDLGKLFF. The CDR3 DNA sequence: TGTGCCAGCAGCTCCTTTTCCGGGACAGATTTGGGAAAACTGTTTTTT. The rearrangement joins TRBV11-2 to TRBJ1-4, with 7 bases that match TRBD1. Per germline, CDR1 SGHAT and CDR2 FQNNGV. The V segment lost 4 bases and the J segment 10 bases; nucleotides outside the gene matches: 15. The CDR3 loop spans 16 amino acids.

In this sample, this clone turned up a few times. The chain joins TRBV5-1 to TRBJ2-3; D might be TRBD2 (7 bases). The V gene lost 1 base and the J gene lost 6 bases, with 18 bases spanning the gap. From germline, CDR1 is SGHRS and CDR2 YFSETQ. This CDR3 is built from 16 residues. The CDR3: CASSLYGGGGGDTQYF. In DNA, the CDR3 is TGCGCCAGCAGCTTGTATGGTGGCGGGGGCGGCGATACGCAGTATTTT.

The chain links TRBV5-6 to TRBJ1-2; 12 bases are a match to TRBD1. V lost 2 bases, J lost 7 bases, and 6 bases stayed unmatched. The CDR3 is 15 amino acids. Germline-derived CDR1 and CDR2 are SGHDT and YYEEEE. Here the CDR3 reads CASSFGTGGRSGYTF. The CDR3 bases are TGTGCCAGCAGCTTTGGGACAGGGGGCCGTAGTGGCTACACCTTC.

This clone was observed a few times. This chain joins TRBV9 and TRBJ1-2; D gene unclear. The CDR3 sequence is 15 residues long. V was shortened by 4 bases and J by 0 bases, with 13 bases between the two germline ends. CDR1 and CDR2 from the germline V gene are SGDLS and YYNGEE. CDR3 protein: CASSPGGESNYGYTF. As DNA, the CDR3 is TGTGCCAGCAGCCCCGGTGGAGAATCTAACTATGGCTACACCTTC. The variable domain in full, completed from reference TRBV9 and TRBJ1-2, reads DSGVTQTPKHLITATGQRVTLRCSPRSGDLSVYWYQQSLDQGLQFLIQYYNGEERAKGNILERFSAQQFPDLHSELNLSSLELGDSALYFCASSPGGESNYGYTFGSGTRLTVV.

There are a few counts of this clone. The CDR3 nucleotides are TGTGCCACCAGCAGAGATAAAGGGGGTGAGCAGTTCTTC. Protein: CATSRDKGGEQFF. The chain links TRBV15 to TRBJ2-1; tentative D call: TRBD1 (6 bases). V shed 0 bases and J shed 9 bases, with 9 bases lying between them. Per the germline V gene, CDR1 is LNHNV and CDR2 is YYDKDF (reference sequence). This CDR3 is built from 13 residues.

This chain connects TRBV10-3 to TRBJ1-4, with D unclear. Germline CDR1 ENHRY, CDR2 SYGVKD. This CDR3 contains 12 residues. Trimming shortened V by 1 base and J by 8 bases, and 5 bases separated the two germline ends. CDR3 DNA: TGTGCCATCAGTGAGTGGGCGGAAAAACTGTTTTTT. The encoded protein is CAISEWAEKLFF.

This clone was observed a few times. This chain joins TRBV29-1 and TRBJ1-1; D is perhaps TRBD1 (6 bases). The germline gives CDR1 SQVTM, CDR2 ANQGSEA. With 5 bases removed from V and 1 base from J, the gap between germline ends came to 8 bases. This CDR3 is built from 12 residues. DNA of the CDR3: TGCAGCGTTTCGACAGGGAACACTGAAGCTTTCTTT. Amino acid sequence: CSVSTGNTEAFF.

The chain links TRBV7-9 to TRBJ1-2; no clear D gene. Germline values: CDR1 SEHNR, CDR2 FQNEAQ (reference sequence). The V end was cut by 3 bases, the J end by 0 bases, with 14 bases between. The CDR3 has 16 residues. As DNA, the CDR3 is TGTGCCAGCAGCTTTCCCCATGGAGGGTCTAACTATGGCTACACCTTC. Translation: CASSFPHGGSNYGYTF. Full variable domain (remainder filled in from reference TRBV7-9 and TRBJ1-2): DTGVSQNPRHKITKRGQNVTFRCDPISEHNRLYWYRQTLGQGPEFLTYFQNEAQLEKSRLLSDRFSAERPKGSFSTLEIQRTEQGDSAMYLCASSFPHGGSNYGYTFGSGTRLTVV.

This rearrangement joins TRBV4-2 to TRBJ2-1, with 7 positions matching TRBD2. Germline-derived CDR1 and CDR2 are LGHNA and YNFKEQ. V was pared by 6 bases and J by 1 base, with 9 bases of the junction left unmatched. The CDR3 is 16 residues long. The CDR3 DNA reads TGTGCCAGCAGTACCGGGAGGCTTACTTCCTACAATGAGCAGTTCTTC. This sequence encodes CASSTGRLTSYNEQFF.

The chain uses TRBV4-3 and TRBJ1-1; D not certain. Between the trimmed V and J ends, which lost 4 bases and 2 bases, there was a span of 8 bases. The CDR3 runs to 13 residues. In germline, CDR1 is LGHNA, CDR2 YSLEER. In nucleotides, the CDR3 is TGCGCCAGCAGCCCCTTCAGAAACACTGAAGCTTTCTTT. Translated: CASSPFRNTEAFF.

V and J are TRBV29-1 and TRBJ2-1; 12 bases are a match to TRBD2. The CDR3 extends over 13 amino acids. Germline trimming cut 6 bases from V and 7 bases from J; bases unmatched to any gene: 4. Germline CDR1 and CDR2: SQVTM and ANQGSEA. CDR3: CSVLAGGKNEQFF. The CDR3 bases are TGCAGCGTGCTAGCGGGGGGGAAAAATGAGCAGTTCTTC.

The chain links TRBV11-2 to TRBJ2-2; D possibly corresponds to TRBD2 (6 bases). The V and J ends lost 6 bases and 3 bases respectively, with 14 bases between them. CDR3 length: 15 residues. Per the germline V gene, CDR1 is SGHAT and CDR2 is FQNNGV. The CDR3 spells CASRRPGGHTGELFF. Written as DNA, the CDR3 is TGTGCCAGCAGAAGACCCGGGGGTCACACCGGGGAGCTGTTTTTT. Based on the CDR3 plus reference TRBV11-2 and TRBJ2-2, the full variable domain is EAGVAQSPRYKIIEKRQSVAFWCNPISGHATLYWYQQILGQGPKLLIQFQNNGVVDDSQLPKDRFSAERLKGVDSTLKIQPAKLEDSAVYLCASRRPGGHTGELFFGEGSRLTVL.

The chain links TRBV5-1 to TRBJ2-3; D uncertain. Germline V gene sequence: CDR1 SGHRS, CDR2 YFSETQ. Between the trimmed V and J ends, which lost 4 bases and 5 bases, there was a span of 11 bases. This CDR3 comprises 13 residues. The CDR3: CASSPVLGDTQYF. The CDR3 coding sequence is TGCGCCAGCAGCCCGGTTCTTGGAGATACGCAGTATTTT.

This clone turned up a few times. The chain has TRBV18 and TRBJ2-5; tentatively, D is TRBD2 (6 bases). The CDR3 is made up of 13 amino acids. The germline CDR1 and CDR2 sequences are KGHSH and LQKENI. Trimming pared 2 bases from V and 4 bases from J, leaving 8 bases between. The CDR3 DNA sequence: TGTGCCAGCTCACCAAACGGGGGAGAGACCCAGTACTTC. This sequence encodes CASSPNGGETQYF.

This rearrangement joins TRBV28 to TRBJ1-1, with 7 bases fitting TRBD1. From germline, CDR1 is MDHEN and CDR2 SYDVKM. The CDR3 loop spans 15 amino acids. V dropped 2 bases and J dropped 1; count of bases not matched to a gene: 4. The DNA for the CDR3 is TGTGCCAGCAGTTTAGCGGGGACAGCGAACACTGAAGCTTTCTTT. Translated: CASSLAGTANTEAFF.